What follows are 6 T cell receptor beta chains derived from one specimen sequenced in a study of blood T cell repertoires in COVID-19. Profiling relied on immunoSEQ multiplex PCR, and the TCRdb table lists in-frame clones only, not all of them. The sample yields roughly 200,000 clones, around four fifths seen once. Sequencing was carried out using peripheral blood. All receptors derive from a man in his forties or fifties with active or convalescent COVID-19.

This chain connects TRBV11-3 to TRBJ2-6; perhaps TRBD2 as D (5 bases). The V gene lost 1 base and the J gene lost 0 bases, with 7 bases spanning the gap. In germline, CDR1 is SGHNT, CDR2 YENEEA. CDR3 length equals 16 residues. This CDR3 is CASSLGGSSGANVLTF. CDR3 nucleotide sequence: TGTGCCAGCAGCTTAGGAGGGTCCTCTGGGGCCAACGTCCTGACTTTC.

A remark on this clone: Different DNA sequences within this sample yield the same CDR3. V and J are TRBV7-2 and TRBJ1-1; D is uncertain. The germline V gene encodes CDR1 SGHTA and CDR2 FQGNSA. This CDR3 is 13 amino acids long. V was pared by 5 bases and J by 1 base, with 8 bases between. CDR3 bases: TGTGCCAGCAGCCCCCGGAGGAACACTGAAGCTTTCTTT. Translated, it gives CASSPRRNTEAFF.

The CDR3, as DNA: TGTGCCAGCAGTTTCCCCGACAGGGGCGAGCAGTACTTC. Translation: CASSFPDRGEQYF. The rearrangement uses TRBV12-3 or TRBV12-4 and TRBJ2-7, with 8 bases lining up with TRBD1. V shed 3 bases, J shed 6 bases, and the junction held 4 bases outside the gene matches. The CDR3 loop spans 13 amino acids.

The J gene is TRBJ2-3, the V gene TRBV4-1; D is perhaps TRBD1 (5 bases). Germline CDR1 MGHRA, CDR2 YSYEKL. Trimming removed 2 bases at V and 0 bases at J, with 6 bases between. This CDR3 has 14 amino acids. CDR3 protein: CASSQQGSTDTQYF. CDR3 DNA sequence: TGCGCCAGCAGCCAACAGGGAAGCACAGATACGCAGTATTTT.

With regard to this clone: One junction end disagrees with the germline gene, perhaps due to a read error. The chain carries TRBV3-1 (or the pseudogene TRBV3-2) and TRBJ1-1, with D unclear. The CDR3 has 12 residues. CDR1 LGHDT and CDR2 YNNKEL come from the germline V gene (reference sequence). The CDR3 here is CASSQDRRDTNF. The CDR3 bases are TGTGCCAGCAGCCAAGATAGGCGCGACACCAACTTT.

In its sample, this clone was seen many times. This sequence joins TRBV20-1 and TRBJ2-1, with no clear D. Germline lookup yields CDR1 DFQATT and CDR2 SNEGSKA (reference sequence). V was clipped by 0 bases and J by 9 bases, with 6 bases between them. This CDR3 is 11 amino acids long. CDR3 sequence reads: CSARDVVEQFF. Written as DNA, the CDR3 is TGCAGTGCTAGAGACGTTGTTGAGCAGTTCTTC.